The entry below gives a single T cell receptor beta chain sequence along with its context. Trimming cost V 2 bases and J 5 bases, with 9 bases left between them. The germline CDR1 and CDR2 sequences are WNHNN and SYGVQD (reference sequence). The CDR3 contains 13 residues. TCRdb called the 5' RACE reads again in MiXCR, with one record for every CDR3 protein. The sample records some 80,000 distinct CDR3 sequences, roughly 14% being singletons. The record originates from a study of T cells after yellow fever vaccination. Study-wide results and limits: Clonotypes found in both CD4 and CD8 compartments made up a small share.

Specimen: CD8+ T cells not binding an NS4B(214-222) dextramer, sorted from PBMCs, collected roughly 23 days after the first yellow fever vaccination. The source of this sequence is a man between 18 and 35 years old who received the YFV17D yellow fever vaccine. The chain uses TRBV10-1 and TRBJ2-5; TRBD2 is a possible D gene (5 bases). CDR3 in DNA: TGCGCCAGCAGTGAGCGGGGTTGGGAGACCCAGTACTTC. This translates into CASSERGWETQYF.